What follows are 26 T cell receptor beta chains derived from one specimen sequenced in a study of CXCR3-negative and CXCR3-positive naive CD8 T cells. Overall study results and limits: Hydrophobicity of TRB CDR3s was greater in CXCR3-positive naive cells than in CXCR3-negative naive cells.

Which antigens these TCRs recognize remains unknown. 5' RACE that incorporated UMI labels was used to prepare the TRB cDNA libraries. TCRdb derives one entry per CDR3 protein from the 5' RACE reads, leaving out DNA. The sample totals 120,000 to 150,000 distinct CDR3 sequences. The specimen sequenced was naive CXCR3+ CD8+ T cells from blood. The subset: CD45RO-CCR7+CD27+CD95- naive CD8+ T cells expressing CXCR3 (TNR3+). These receptors were taken from a human donor in good health. Some clones in this sample may be carry-over from other donors' samples.

The chain combines TRBV5-1 with TRBJ2-7; TCRdb designates TRBD1, a call that cannot be tested without DNA. The germline CDR1 and CDR2 sequences are SGHRS and YFSETQ. The CDR3 has 13 residues. CDR3 amino acids: CASSLGGVYEQYF.

The CDR3 sequence is CSPIYRQGAQETQYF. The chain employs TRBV29-1 and TRBJ2-5; no DNA is available, so the TRBD1 call from TCRdb remains unchecked. CDR3 length: 15 residues. Germline V gene lookup returns CDR1 SQVTM and CDR2 ANQGSEA. The whole variable domain, filled in from reference TRBV29-1 and TRBJ2-5, reads SAVISQKPSRDICQRGTSLTIQCQVDSQVTMMFWYRQQPGQSLTLIATANQGSEATYESGFVIDKFPISRPNLTFSTLTVSNMSPEDSSIYLCSPIYRQGAQETQYFGPGTRLLVL.

The CDR3: CASSWQGDGELFF. V usage is TRBV19 and J usage is TRBJ2-2; TCRdb reports TRBD1, a call that lacks DNA to check it against. The CDR3 loop spans 13 amino acids. The germline gives CDR1 LNHDA, CDR2 SQIVND (reference sequence).

The V gene is TRBV5-1, the J gene TRBJ2-2; the TCRdb D gene call, TRBD2, has no DNA to confirm it. CDR1 and CDR2 from the germline V gene are SGHRS and YFSETQ. The CDR3 contains 16 residues. The CDR3 spells CASSLISGLNTGELFF.

The chain employs TRBV7-6 and TRBJ2-7; TCRdb's D gene call, TRBD1, goes unchecked for lack of DNA. This CDR3 spans 15 amino acids. The germline CDR1 and CDR2 sequences are SGHVS and FNYEAQ. CDR3 in amino acids: CASSVGTGSRGVQYF.

The V and J genes are TRBV20-1 and TRBJ2-7; TCRdb returns TRBD2, unconfirmable since there is no DNA. This CDR3 comprises 14 residues. Germline-derived CDR1 and CDR2 are DFQATT and SNEGSKA (reference sequence). The CDR3 spells CSASGGKSLYEQYF.

The V gene is TRBV7-9, the J gene TRBJ2-7; the D gene TCRdb calls, TRBD1, cannot be checked with no DNA. The length of the CDR3 is 14 residues. CDR1 is SEHNR and CDR2 is FQNEAQ in the germline V gene (reference sequence). The CDR3: CASSLSLRTAEQYF.

The gene calls are TRBV7-9 and TRBJ2-7. Per the germline V gene, CDR1 is SEHNR and CDR2 is FQNEAQ (reference sequence). This CDR3 has 14 residues. This CDR3 reads CASSPEWTLLEQYF.

The chain links TRBV20-1 to TRBJ2-7. This CDR3 contains 14 residues. Germline assignment: CDR1 DFQATT and CDR2 SNEGSKA (reference sequence). CDR3 region: CSARDQVSPYEQYF.

The CDR3: CSVPGAGNQPQHF. This chain uses TRBV29-1 with TRBJ1-5; TCRdb proposes TRBD1, but this gene call is untestable without DNA. Germline assignment: CDR1 SQVTM and CDR2 ANQGSEA. CDR3 length: 13 amino acids.

The chain links TRBV20-1 to TRBJ2-1. The CDR3 runs 14 residues. Germline CDR1 DFQATT, CDR2 SNEGSKA (reference sequence). The CDR3 region is CSANPTSSYNEQFF.

The chain joins TRBV29-1 to TRBJ2-2. Germline V gene data show CDR1 as SQVTM and CDR2 as ANQGSEA. The CDR3 extends over 12 amino acids. CDR3: CSVAGPTGELFF.

The chain carries TRBV5-1 and TRBJ2-2; TCRdb returns TRBD1, unconfirmable since there is no DNA. Germline V gives CDR1 SGHRS, CDR2 YFSETQ. The CDR3 loop spans 15 amino acids. This chain's CDR3 is CASSPYRDGAGELFF.

This chain links TRBV20-1 with TRBJ1-3. The CDR3 runs 12 residues. Germline V gene sequence: CDR1 DFQATT, CDR2 SNEGSKA (reference sequence). The CDR3 reads CSASSSGNTIYF.

Here the CDR3 reads CSVEAGGTGMWDYTNEQFF. The chain combines TRBV29-1 with TRBJ2-1; no DNA is available, so the TRBD1 call from TCRdb remains unchecked. CDR3 length: 19 residues. Per germline, CDR1 SQVTM and CDR2 ANQGSEA.

The chain employs TRBV15 and TRBJ2-5; TCRdb designates TRBD1, a call that cannot be tested without DNA. The V gene's germline CDR1 is LNHNV and CDR2 YYDKDF (reference sequence). The CDR3 length is 15 residues. CDR3 residues: CATSRDGADQETQYF.

This rearrangement joins TRBV4-1 to TRBJ2-3; checking the TCRdb D call of TRBD2 is not possible without DNA. The germline V gene has CDR1 MGHRA and CDR2 YSYEKL. This CDR3 spans 17 amino acids. CDR3 in amino acids: CASSQTRLAGVTDTQYF.

This chain joins TRBV5-1 and TRBJ2-1; TCRdb's D call, TRBD1, is unchecked because there is no DNA. Germline V gene lookup returns CDR1 SGHRS and CDR2 YFSETQ. The CDR3 covers 15 residues. CDR3 sequence reads: CASSYLGPPGDEQFF.

CDR3 residues: CASSFQVYEQYF. The rearrangement links TRBV6-2 or TRBV6-3 to TRBJ2-7. CDR3 length equals 12 residues. In germline, CDR1 is MNHEY, CDR2 SVGEGT.

The CDR3 sequence: CASSQDRGPGNEQFF. The rearrangement joins TRBV18 to TRBJ2-1; TCRdb calls TRBD1, which cannot be checked without DNA. Germline V gene sequence: CDR1 KGHSH, CDR2 LQKENI. The CDR3 has 15 residues.

The chain links TRBV30 to TRBJ1-2; the D call from TCRdb, TRBD1, cannot be confirmed without DNA. The CDR3 sequence is 12 residues long. Germline V gene data show CDR1 as GTSNPN and CDR2 as SVGIG (reference sequence). The CDR3 spells CAWGRTLDGYTF.

CDR3: CASSLTGNRGIFADTQYF. The chain employs TRBV7-3 and TRBJ2-3; TCRdb's D call of TRBD1 is untestable without DNA. Germline-derived CDR1 and CDR2 are SGHTA and FQGTGA. The CDR3 covers 18 residues. Filled out from reference TRBV7-3 and TRBJ2-3, the complete variable domain reads GAGVSQTPSNKVTEKGKYVELRCDPISGHTALYWYRQSLGQGPEFLIYFQGTGAADDSGLPNDRFFAVRPEGSVSTLKIQRTERGDSAVYLCASSLTGNRGIFADTQYFGPGTRLTVL.

This chain joins TRBV7-9 and TRBJ2-5; the TRBD1 assignment by TCRdb is unverifiable without DNA. The CDR3 has 15 amino acids. Germline assignment: CDR1 SEHNR and CDR2 FQNEAQ (reference sequence). CDR3 in amino acids: CASSPPGRGEETQYF.

V is TRBV29-1 and J is TRBJ1-2; no DNA is available, so the TRBD1 call from TCRdb remains unchecked. Germline V CDR1 and CDR2: SQVTM, ANQGSEA. The CDR3 consists of 12 residues. The CDR3 here is CSVDSGGRGYTF.

The chain links TRBV15 to TRBJ1-2. The CDR3 extends over 19 amino acids. The germline V gene has CDR1 LNHNV and CDR2 YYDKDF (reference sequence). The CDR3 is CATSRDFKPLEGEDYGYTF.

The CDR3: CASSFGVHEQFF. The rearrangement uses TRBV12-3 or TRBV12-4 and TRBJ2-1. The CDR3 totals 12 residues.